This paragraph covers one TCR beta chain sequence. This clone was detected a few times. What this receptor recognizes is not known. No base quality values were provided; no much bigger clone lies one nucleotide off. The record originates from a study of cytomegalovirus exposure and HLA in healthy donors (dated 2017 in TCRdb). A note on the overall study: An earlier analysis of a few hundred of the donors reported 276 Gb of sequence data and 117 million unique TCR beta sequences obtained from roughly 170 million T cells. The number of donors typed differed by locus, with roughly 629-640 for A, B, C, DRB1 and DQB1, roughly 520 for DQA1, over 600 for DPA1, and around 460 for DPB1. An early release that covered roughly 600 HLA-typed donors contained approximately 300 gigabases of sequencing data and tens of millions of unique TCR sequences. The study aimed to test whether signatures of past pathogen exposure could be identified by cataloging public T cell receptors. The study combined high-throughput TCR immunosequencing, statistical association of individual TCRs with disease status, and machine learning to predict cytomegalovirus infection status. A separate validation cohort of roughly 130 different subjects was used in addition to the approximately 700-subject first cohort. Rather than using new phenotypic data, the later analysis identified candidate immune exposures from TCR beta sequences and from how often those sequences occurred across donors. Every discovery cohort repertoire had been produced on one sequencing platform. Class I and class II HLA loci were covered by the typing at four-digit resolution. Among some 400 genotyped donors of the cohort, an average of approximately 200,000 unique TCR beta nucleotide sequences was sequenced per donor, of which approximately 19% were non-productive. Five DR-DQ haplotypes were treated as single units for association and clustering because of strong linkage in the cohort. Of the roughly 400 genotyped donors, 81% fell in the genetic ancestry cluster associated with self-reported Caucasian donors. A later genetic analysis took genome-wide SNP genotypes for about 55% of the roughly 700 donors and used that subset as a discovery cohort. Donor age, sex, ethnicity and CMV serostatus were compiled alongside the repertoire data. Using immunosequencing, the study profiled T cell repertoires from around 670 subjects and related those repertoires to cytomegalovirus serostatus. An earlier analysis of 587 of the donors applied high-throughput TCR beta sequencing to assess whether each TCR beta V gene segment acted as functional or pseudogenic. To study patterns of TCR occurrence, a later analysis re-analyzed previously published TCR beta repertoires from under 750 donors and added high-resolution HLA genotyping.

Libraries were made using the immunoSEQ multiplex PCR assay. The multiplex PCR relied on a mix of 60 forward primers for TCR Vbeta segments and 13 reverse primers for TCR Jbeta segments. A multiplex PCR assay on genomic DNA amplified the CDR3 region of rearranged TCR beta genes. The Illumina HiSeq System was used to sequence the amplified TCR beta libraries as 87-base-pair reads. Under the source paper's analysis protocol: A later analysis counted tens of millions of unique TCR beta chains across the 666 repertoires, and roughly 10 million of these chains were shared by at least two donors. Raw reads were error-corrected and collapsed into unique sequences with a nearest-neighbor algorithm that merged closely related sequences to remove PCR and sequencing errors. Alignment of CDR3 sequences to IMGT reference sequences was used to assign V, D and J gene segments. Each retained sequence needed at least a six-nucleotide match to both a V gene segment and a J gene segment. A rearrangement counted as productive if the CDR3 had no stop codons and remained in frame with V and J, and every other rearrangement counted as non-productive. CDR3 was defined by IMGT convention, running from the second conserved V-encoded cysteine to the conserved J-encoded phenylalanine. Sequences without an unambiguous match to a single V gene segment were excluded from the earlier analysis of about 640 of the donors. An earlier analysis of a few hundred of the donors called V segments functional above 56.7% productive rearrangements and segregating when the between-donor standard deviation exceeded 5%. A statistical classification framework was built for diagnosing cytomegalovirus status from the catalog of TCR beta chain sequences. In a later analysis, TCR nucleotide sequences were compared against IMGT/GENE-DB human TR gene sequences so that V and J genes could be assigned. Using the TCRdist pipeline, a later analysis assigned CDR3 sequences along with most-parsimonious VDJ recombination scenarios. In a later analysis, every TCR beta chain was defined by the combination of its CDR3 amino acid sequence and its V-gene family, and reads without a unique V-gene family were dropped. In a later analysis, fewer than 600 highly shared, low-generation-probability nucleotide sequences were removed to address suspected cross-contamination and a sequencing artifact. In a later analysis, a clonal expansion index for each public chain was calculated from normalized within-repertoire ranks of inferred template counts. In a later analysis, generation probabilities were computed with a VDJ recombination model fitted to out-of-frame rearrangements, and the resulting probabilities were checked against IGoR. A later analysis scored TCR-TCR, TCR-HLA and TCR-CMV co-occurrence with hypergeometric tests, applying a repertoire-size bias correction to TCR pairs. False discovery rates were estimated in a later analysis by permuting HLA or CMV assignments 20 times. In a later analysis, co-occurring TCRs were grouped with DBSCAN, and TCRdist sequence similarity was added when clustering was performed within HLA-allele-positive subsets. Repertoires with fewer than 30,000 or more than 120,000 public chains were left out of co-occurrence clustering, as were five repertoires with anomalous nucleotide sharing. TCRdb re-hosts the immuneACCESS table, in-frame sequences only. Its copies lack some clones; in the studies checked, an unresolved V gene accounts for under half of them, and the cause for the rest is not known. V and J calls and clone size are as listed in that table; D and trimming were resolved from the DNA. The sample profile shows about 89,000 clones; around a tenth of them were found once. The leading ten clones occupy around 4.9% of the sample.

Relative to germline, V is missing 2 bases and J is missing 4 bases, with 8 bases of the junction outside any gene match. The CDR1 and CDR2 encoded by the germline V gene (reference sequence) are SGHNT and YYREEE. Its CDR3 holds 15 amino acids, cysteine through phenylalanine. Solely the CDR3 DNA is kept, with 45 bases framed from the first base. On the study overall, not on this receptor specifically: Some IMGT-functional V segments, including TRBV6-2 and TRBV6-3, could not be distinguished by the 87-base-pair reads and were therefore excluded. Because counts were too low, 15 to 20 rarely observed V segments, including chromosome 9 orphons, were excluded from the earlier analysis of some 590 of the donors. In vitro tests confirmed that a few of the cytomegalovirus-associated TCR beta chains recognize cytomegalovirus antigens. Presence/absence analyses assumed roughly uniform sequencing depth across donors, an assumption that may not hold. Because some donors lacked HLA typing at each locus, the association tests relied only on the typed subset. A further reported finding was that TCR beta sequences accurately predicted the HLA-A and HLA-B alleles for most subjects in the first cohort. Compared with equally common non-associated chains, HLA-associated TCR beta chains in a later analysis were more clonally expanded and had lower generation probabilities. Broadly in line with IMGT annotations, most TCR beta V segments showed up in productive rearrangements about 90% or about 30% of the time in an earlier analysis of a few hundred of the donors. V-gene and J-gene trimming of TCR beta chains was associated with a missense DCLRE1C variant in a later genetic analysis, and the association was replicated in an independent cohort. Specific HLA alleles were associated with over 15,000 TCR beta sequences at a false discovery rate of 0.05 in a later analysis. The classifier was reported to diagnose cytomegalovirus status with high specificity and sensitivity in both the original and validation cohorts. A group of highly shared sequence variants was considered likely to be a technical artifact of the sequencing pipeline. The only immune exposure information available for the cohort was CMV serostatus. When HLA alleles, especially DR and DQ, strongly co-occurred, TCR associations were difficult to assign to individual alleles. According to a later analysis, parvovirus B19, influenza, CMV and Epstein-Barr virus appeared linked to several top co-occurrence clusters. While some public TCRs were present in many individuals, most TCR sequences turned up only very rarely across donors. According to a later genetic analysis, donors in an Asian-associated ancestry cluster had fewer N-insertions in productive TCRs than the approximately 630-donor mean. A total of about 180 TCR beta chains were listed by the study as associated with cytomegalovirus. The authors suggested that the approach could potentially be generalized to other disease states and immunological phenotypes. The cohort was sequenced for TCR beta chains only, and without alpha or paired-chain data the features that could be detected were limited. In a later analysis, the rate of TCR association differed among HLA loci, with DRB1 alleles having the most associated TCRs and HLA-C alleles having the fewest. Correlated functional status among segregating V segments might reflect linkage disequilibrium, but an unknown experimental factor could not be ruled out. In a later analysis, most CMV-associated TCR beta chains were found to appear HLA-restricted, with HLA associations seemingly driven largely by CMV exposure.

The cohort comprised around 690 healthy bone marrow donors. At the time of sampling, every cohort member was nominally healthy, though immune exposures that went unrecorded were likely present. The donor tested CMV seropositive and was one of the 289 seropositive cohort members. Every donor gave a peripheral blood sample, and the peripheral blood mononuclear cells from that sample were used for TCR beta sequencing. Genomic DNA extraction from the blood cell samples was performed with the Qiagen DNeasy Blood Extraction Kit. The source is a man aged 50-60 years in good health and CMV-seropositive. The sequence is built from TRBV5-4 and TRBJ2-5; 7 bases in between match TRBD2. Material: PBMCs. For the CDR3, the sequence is CASSLTRGSGETQYF. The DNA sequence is TGTGCCAGCAGCTTAACTCGCGGGAGTGGAGAGACCCAGTACTTC.